This T cell receptor (beta chain) derives from a study of blood T cells in healthy people across ages. Whole-study findings and limits: Diversity estimates drawn from one million T cells were deemed underestimates. A roughly linear fall in TCR beta diversity per million T cells was seen with increasing age.

V was shortened by 0 bases and J by 3 bases, with 14 bases between the two germline ends. This CDR3 region has 16 residues. Germline-derived CDR1 and CDR2 are SGHVT and SQSDAQ. It was with a sample-barcoded 5' primer and a J-beta primer mix that a second PCR of about 6 to 12 cycles was run. The study obtained at least 3 million CDR3-containing paired-end reads from every sample. TCRdb reprocessed the 5' RACE reads via MiXCR and lists one record per CDR3 protein. The table has 800,000 to 950,000 distinct CDR3 sequences, roughly 34% seen once. A note on this clonotype: Its antigen remains unidentified.

The material sequenced was blood. This chain connects TRBV7-4 to TRBJ2-5, with D possibly being TRBD1 (6 bases). The clonotype comes from a man between 18 and 29 years old in good health. CDR3 DNA: TGTGCCAGCAGCTTAGCCGCGGACAGACCTAAAGAGACCCAGTACTTC. It codes for CASSLAADRPKETQYF.